Listed below are T cell receptor beta chains from one sample, sequenced in a study of vaccination effects on CD4 cells after COVID-19. Produced via immunoSEQ multiplex PCR; TCRdb's table is partial and in-frame only. The data contain about 22,000 clones, around 66% of them singletons. Their recognized antigens are unknown. The material sequenced was CD4+ T cells from PBMCs cultured with HCoV-229E spike peptides, taken before COVID-19 vaccination. The receptors here all came from a human donor who received a COVID-19 vaccine. Both conserved end residues are part of each CDR3. Clone size is given for some rows only: seen once, a few or many times, or a class if the clone is expanded.

few | TRBJ1-5 | TRBV6-6 | CASNPLGGGQPQHF
NA | TRBJ2-3 | TRBV6-4 | CASSDAGGQADTQYF
NA | TRBJ2-1 | TRBV21-1 | CASSKGGVLAERVNEQFF
NA | TRBJ2-1 | TRBV9 | CASSATGDPFNEQFF
few | TRBJ2-1 | TRBV7-9 | CASSRRDSLGHEQFF
NA | TRBJ1-2 | TRBV24-1 | CATSDTGDRTANYGYTF
NA | TRBJ2-3 | TRBV6-6 | CASSFKTSLEDTQYF
NA | TRBJ1-1 | TRBV11-2 | CASHLRGGTEAFF
few | TRBJ2-2 | TRBV7-2 | CASSLLVAGELFF
NA | TRBJ1-1 | TRBV5-1 | CASSLQGYNTEAFF
NA | TRBJ1-3 | TRBV5-1 | CASSDPRTGDGNTIYF
NA | TRBJ2-7 | TRBV18 | CASSPMGDWAGEQYF
NA | TRBJ1-1 | TRBV6-2/TRBV6-3 | CASSYSRGQGATEAFF
NA | TRBJ1-2 | TRBV5-1 | CASSLVVGGSGTFTDRSF
few | TRBJ2-7 | TRBV12-1 | CASTNVRSYRARDGSYEQYF
NA | TRBJ2-5 | TRBV5-8 | CASSPGLPQETQYF
NA | TRBJ1-2 | TRBV6-5 | CASSYRGRLDYGYTF
once | TRBJ2-3 | TRBV24-1 | CATSDFGGARDTQYF
NA | TRBJ2-7 | TRBV27 | CASRRQGHSYEQYF
NA | TRBJ1-6 | TRBV5-1 | CASSLVGAARRAHSPLHF
once | TRBJ1-6 | TRBV19 | CASRATGEYSPLHF
NA | TRBJ2-1 | TRBV27 | CASSSPTRDSTNEQFF
NA | TRBJ1-5 | TRBV2 | CASSATDSNQPQHF
few | TRBJ1-2 | TRBV6-5 | CASRGDRYVYGYTF
NA | TRBJ2-7 | TRBV5-1 | CASSPDHSARSYEQYF
NA | TRBJ2-6 | TRBV5-1 | CASSSTVSGANVLTF
NA | TRBJ1-2 | TRBV25-1 | CASSEGRNSYGYTF
NA | TRBJ1-4 | TRBV27 | CASSFRRGNEKLFF
NA | TRBJ1-6 | TRBV5-1 | CASSEGDKGSPLHF
NA | TRBJ2-3 | TRBV30 | CAWSGTDTQYF
NA | TRBJ2-1 | TRBV4-1 | CASSHTLGLAGGVYEQFF
NA | TRBJ1-3 | TRBV3-1/TRBV3-2 | CASSQAGSSGNTIYF
NA | TRBJ2-7 | TRBV3-1/TRBV3-2 | CASSPTLSYEQYF
few | TRBJ1-3 | TRBV6-6 | CASSYEWSSGNTIYF
NA | TRBJ1-1 | TRBV5-4 | CASRDRVSLNTEAFF
NA | TRBJ1-4 | TRBV7-9 | CASSFGQGEKLFF
NA | TRBJ2-1 | TRBV29-1 | CSVDSIDTQQFF
NA | TRBJ2-3 | TRBV5-6 | CASSGGGPTDTQYF
NA | TRBJ1-2 | TRBV11-2 | CASSLAGQGIGYTF
few | TRBJ1-2 | TRBV18 | CASSRQGLAGYTF
NA | TRBJ2-7 | TRBV29-1 | CSVEDSGDGGYEQYF
NA | TRBJ2-3 | TRBV5-1 | CASSLPIAGGPDTQYF
few | TRBJ2-7 | TRBV19 | CASSTRTASYEQYF
NA | TRBJ2-7 | TRBV5-1 | CASSLGLDRGGYEQYF
NA | TRBJ2-3 | TRBV6-5 | CASRRRVQLGDTQYF
NA | TRBJ2-7 | TRBV4-1 | CASSRLAGVAIGDEQYF
NA | TRBJ1-3 | TRBV5-1 | CASSLDGVGNTIYF